This TCR beta chain was captured in a study of blood T cell repertoires in COVID-19. Study-wide context: T cells, B-cell-depleted T cells, or PBMCs provided the cDNA or gDNA that served as material.

The V end lost 6 bases, the J end lost 4 bases, and 12 bases lay between the germline ends. Germline CDR1 reads MDHEN; CDR2 reads SYDVKM. The CDR3 covers 13 residues. Clones were read by immunoSEQ multiplex PCR, and TCRdb kept only the in-frame ones, dropping some. The sample records about 180,000 clones, roughly 82% being singletons. The age range of participants was about 18 to 90 years, with residence in about two dozen US areas. The study counted Cohort 3 donors as recovered given two negative PCRs, clearance, or symptom resolution. The V gene is TRBV28, the J gene TRBJ1-2, with a tentative D call TRBD1 (5 bases). This clonotype originated in a woman in her 30s who had recovered from COVID-19. The sequencing sample was made of PBMCs or T cells enriched from blood (not recorded which). CDR3 sequence reads: CASRSDSSYGYTF. The CDR3, as DNA: TGTGCCAGCAGGTCTGACAGCTCCTATGGCTACACCTTC.